The T cell receptor beta chain described here comes from a study of brain T cells in children with intractable seizures. Sample time point: blood from clinic visit 5 months post-surgery; TSC patient then seizure free. Surgery cases with the highest brain T cell transcript signatures were chosen for sequencing. The germline V and J ends were trimmed by 10 bases and 2 bases, with 20 bases remaining between them. The CDR3 extends over 15 amino acids. Germline loops: CDR1 MNHEY, CDR2 SVGAGI. The assay was immunoSEQ multiplex PCR, and TCRdb's table has in-frame clones only and misses some. The repertoire consists of under 400,000 clones, with over 85% occurring once and the leading ten covering around 5%.

The material was peripheral blood, obtained 4 to 5 months after surgery. The chain joins TRBV6-5 to TRBJ1-1; D remains unclear. This receptor was identified in a boy under two years old with tuberous sclerosis and intractable seizures. The CDR3 nucleotides read TGTGCCACCTCGCCCTCTGGCCTACCAAACACTGAAGCTTTCTTT. Its protein is CATSPSGLPNTEAFF.